This T cell receptor beta chain was observed in a study of blood T cell repertoires in COVID-19. Across the whole study: Samples representing acute and convalescent COVID-19 were sourced from the United States, Italy and Spain. The analysed material was cDNA or gDNA that came from T cells, B-cell-depleted T cells, or PBMCs.

The CDR3 is 15 residues long. Trimming at V came to 5 bases and at J to 4 bases, leaving 11 bases not matched to a gene. In germline, CDR1 is SGHTA, CDR2 FQGNSA. In the authors' methods: Nucleated cell counts were estimated from reference gene primer amplification. The method was immunoSEQ multiplex PCR; TCRdb's version includes in-frame clones alone and lacks a portion of them. Clonal size and the V and J genes are those of that table, whereas D and trimming came from the DNA. The repertoire consists of some 670,000 clones, with about nine tenths occurring once and the leading ten covering approximately 0.25%.

The rearrangement joins TRBV7-2 to TRBJ2-7; 7 positions match TRBD1. This clonotype was obtained from a young woman with acute or convalescent COVID-19. The sequencing input was peripheral blood. The DNA for the CDR3 is TGTGCCAGCAGCAACCCAACAGGGGTGGGGTACGAGCAGTACTTC. Amino acids: CASSNPTGVGYEQYF.